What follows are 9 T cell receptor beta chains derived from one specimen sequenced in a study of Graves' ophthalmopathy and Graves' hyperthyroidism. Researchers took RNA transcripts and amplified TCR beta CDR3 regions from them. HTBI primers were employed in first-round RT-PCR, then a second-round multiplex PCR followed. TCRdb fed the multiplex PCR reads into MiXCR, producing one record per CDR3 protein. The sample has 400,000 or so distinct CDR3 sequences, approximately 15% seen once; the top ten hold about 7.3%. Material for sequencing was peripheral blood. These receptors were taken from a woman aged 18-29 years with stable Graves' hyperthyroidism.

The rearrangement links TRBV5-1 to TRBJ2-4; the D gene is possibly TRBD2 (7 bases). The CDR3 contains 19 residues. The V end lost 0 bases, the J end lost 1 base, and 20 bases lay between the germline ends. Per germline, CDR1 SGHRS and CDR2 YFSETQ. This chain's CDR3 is CASSLDKGGEPEAKNIQYF. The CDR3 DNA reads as TGCGCCAGCAGCTTGGACAAGGGGGGGGAACCAGAGGCCAAAAACATTCAGTACTTC.

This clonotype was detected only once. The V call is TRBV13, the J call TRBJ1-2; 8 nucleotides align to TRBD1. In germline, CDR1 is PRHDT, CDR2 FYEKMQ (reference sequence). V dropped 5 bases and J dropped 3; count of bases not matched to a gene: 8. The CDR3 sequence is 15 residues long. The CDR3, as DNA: TGTGCCAGCAGCACAGACAGGGGACAGGACTATGGCTACACCTTC. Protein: CASSTDRGQDYGYTF.

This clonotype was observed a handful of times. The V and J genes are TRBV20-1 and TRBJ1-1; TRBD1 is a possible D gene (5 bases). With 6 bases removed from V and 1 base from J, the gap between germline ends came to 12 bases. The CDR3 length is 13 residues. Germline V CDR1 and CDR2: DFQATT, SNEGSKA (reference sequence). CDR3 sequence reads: CSASRQSNTEAFF. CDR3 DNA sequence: TGCAGTGCCAGCCGACAGTCGAACACTGAAGCTTTCTTT.

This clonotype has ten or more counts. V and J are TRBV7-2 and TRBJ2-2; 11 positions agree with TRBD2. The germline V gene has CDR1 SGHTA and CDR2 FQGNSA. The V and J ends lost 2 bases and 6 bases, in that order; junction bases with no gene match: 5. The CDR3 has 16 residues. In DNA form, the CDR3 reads TGTGCCAGCAGCTTAAGGCTAGCGGGGGGCCCCGGGGAGCTGTTTTTT. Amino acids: CASSLRLAGGPGELFF.

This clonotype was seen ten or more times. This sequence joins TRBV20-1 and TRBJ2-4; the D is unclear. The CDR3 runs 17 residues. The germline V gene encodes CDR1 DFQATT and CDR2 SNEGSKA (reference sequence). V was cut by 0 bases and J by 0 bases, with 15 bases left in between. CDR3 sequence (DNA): TGCAGTGCTAGAGATTCAGACGGTCGACTAGCCAAAAACATTCAGTACTTC. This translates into CSARDSDGRLAKNIQYF.

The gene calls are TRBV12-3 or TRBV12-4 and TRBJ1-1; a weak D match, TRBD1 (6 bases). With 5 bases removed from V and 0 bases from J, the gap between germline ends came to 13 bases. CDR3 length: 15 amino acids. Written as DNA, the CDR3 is TGTGCCAGCAGTCGCCAACAGGGATTGAACACTGAAGCTTTCTTT. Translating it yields CASSRQQGLNTEAFF.

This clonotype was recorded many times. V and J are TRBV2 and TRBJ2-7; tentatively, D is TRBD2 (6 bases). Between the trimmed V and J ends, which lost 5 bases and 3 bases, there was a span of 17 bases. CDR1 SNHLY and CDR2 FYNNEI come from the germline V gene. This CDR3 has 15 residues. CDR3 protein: CASSPPGRGYYEQYF. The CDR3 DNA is TGTGCCAGCAGTCCCCCGGGCCGGGGGTACTACGAGCAGTACTTC.

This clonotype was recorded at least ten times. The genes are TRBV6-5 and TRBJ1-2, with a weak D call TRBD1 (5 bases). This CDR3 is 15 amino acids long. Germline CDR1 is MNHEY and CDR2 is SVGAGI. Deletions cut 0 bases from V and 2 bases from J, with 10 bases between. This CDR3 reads CASSYSGRDNYGYTF. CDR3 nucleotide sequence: TGTGCCAGCAGTTACTCGGGCCGGGACAACTATGGCTACACCTTC.

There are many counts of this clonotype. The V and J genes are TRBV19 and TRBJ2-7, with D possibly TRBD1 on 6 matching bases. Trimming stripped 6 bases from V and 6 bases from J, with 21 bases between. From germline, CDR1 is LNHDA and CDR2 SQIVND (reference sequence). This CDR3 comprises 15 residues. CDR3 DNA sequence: TGTGCCAGTAGGGGTAGGGGGACACCTACTTCCGAGCAGTACTTC. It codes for CASRGRGTPTSEQYF.